The following is a TCR beta chain sequence with its context. Study processing details: By means of reference gene primer amplification, nucleated cell counts were estimated. Measured with immunoSEQ multiplex PCR; TCRdb has only the in-frame clones, and not every one. D and trimming were read from the DNA, whereas the V and J calls and clone size are those reported in that table. The table lists about 50,000 clones, over 70% of them singletons. This CDR3 is 15 amino acids long. The germline CDR1 and CDR2 sequences are SGDLS and YYNGEE. Between the trimmed V and J ends, which lost 0 bases and 0 bases, there was a span of 9 bases. The sample comes from a study of blood T cell repertoires in COVID-19.

The material sequenced was peripheral blood. The TCR comes from a human donor in a cohort sampled during active COVID-19. The J gene is TRBJ1-1, the V gene TRBV9; D gene uncertain. Written as DNA, the CDR3 is TGTGCCAGCAGCGTAGTGAGCCTCATGAACACTGAAGCTTTCTTT. Translation: CASSVVSLMNTEAFF.